This T cell receptor (beta chain) was identified during a study of tumor-infiltrating lymphocytes in primary liver carcinoma (dated by TCRdb to the late 2010s). Background on the whole study: Between late 2015 and early 2016, several patients in China with histopathologically diagnosed primary liver carcinoma had surgical resection. Reproducibility between technical replicate repertoires was high, with correlation coefficients above 0.98 and mean shared-clone rates roughly 0.91. The five patients, three men and two women aged 30 to 69 years, had hepatocellular carcinoma (four) or combined HCC and intrahepatic cholangiocarcinoma (one). The study combined TCRbeta repertoire sequencing, expression microarrays and whole-exome sequencing across five regions of each liver tumor, with adjacent normal tissue and blood. Each sample produced roughly 3.65 to 8 million productive TCRbeta reads, and read depth showed no significant difference between tissue types. TCRbeta repertoire sequencing covered 35 specimens from 5 patients: 25 or so tumor regions, 5 adjacent noncancerous liver tissues and 5 peripheral blood samples. The five patients had tumors of stage T1-T3 N0M0, with maximum diameters ranging from about 4.2 to 11 cm.

This clonotype was seen only a few times. Its antigen is not yet known. No much larger clone is present one base from it, and per-base qualities are unavailable. CDR3 length: 15 amino acids, cysteine to phenylalanine. Left in the record is the CDR3 DNA by itself, 45 bases read in frame from the first base. The germline V gene (reference sequence) provides CDR1 SGHNT and CDR2 YYREEE. The V end loses 4 bases and the J end loses 12 bases, and a stretch of 25 bases separates them. General study outcomes and caveats: Because sequencing covered only the TCR beta chain and unpaired alpha chains were not captured, true repertoire diversity is likely underestimated. With just a handful of patients in the study, the authors point out that the findings should be validated in a larger study. Comparison of CD4+ and CD8+ T cell repertoires was precluded by the use of bulk unsorted samples. The top 250 clones made up a significantly larger repertoire fraction in tumors than in blood (p = 0.039). Pairs of tumor regions showed greater repertoire overlap (mean 36%) than tumor-adjacent pairs (17%) or tumor-blood pairs (roughly 15%), which is consistent with antigen-driven expansion.

RNA from unsorted whole blood was extracted with TRIzol reagent, and germline DNA was obtained with the DNeasy Blood & Tissue kit. At the time of sampling, the patients were treatment-naive and had chronic HBV infection. Around 3.9 milliliters of peripheral blood were collected into K2EDTA tubes before surgery. A constant-region primer and ProtoScript II reverse transcriptase were used to reverse-transcribe TCRbeta-specific cDNA from around 530 ng total RNA. Three nested multiplex PCR rounds, following a slightly modified ARM-PCR procedure, were used to build the TCRbeta libraries. Each of the first two PCR rounds ran for approximately 10 cycles using multiplex TRBV1-TRBV30 forward primers together with a Cbeta reverse primer. Sample barcodes and Illumina adapters were added in a final 25-cycle PCR using Deep VentR polymerase. Before sequencing, amplicons of 200-500 bp were purified from gel using a QIAquick gel extraction kit. An Illumina HiSeq 2500 was used to sequence the TCRbeta amplicons, generating 250-bp paired-end reads. The authors processed their data as follows. Reads were quality-trimmed with Trimmomatic v0.33, and paired reads were merged with FLASH v1.2.11 to recover full CDR3 sequences. MiGEC v1.2.1b assigned V, D and J germline segments to the rearranged TCRbeta sequences. Clonotype statistics and Shannon-Wiener diversity indices were calculated with VDJtools v1.0.0. To cut down on sampling bias, every analysis after diversity analysis relied on just the 250 most abundant clonotypes from each sample. TCRdb reran the public reads through fastp at Q25 and MiXCR, keeping productive beta chains. Rows matching on CDR3 protein sequence are summarized as one entry with the most common DNA and genes. TCRdb, not the authors, supplied the V and J calls. This sample has 300,000 to 400,000 distinct CDR3 sequences in its table, and 65% of those were observed once. The leading ten clones occupy about 6.1% of the sample.

The sequence links TRBV5-4 to TRBJ1-1; 5 matching bases give a weak D call of TRBD1. The TCR was taken from a man aged 35 to 55 with primary liver carcinoma and hepatitis B virus infection. Source material: peripheral blood. The DNA is as follows: TGTGCCAGCAGCCCAGCAACAGGTCTCCCTCAGGGAACTTTCTTT. Its protein product is CASSPATGLPQGTFF.